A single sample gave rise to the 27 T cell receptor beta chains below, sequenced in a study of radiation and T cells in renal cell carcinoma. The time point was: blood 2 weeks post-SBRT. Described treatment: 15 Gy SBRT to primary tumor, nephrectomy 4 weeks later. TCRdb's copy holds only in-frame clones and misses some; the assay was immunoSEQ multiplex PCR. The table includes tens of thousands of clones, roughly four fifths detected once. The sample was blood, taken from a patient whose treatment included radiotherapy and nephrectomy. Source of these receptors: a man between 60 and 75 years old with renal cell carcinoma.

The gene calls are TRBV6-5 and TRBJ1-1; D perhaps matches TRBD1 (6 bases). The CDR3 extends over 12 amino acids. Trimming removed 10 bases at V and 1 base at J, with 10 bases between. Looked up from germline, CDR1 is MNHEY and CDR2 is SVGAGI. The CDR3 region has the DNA TGTGCCACCAAGGGGGGGAACACTGAAGCTTTCTTT. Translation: CATKGGNTEAFF.

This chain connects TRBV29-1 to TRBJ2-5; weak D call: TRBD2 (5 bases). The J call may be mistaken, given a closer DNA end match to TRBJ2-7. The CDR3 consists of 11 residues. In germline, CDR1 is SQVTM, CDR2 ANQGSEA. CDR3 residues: CSVERAYEQYF. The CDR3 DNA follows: TGCAGCGTTGAGAGGGCCTACGAGCAGTACTTC.

The CDR3 loop is CASTTLPGQYDSPLHF. The CDR3 DNA is TGTGCCAGCACCACCCTCCCCGGACAGTACGATTCACCCCTCCACTTT. The J gene is TRBJ1-6, the V gene TRBV27, with D possibly matching TRBD1 (6 bases). CDR3 length: 16 amino acids. The germline V gene encodes CDR1 MNHEY and CDR2 SMNVEV (reference sequence). Trimming left V 7 bases short and J 8 bases short, with 21 bases between.

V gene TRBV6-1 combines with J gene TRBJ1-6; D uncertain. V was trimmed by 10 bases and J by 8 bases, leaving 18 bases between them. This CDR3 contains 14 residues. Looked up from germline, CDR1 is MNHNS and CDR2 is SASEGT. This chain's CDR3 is CATPKGFADSPLHF. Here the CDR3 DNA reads TGTGCCACCCCAAAGGGTTTTGCAGATTCACCCCTCCACTTT.

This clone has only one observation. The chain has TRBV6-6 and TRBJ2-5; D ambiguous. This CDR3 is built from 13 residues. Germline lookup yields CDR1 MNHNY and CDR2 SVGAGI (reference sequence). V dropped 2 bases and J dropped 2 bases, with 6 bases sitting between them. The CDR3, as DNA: TGTGCCAGCAGTTACAACAGACAAGAGACCCAGTACTTC. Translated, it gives CASSYNRQETQYF.

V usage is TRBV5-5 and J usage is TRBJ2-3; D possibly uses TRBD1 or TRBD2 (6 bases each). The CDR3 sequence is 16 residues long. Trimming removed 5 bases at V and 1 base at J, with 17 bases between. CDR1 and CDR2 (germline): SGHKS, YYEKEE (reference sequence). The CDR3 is CASSWSRRGGTDTQYF. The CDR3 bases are TGTGCCAGCAGTTGGAGTCGGAGGGGGGGCACAGATACGCAGTATTTT.

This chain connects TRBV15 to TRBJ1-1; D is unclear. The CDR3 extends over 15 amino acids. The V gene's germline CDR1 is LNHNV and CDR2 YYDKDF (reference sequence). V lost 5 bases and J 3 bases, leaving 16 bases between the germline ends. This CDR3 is CATSLGKGGYTEAFF. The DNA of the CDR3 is TGTGCCACCAGCCTGGGCAAGGGTGGGTACACTGAAGCTTTCTTT.

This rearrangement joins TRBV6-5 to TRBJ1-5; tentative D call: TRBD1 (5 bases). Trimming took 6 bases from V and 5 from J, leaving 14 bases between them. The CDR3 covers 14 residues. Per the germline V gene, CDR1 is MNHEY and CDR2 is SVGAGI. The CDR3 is CASRSTEPYQPQHF. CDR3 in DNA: TGTGCCAGCAGATCGACAGAACCTTATCAGCCCCAGCATTTT.

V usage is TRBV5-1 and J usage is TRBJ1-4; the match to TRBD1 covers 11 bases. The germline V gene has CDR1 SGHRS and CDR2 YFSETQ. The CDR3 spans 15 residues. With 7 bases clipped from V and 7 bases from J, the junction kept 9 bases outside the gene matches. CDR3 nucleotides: TGCGCCAGCCGGGACAGGGGGGCCCTAAGTGAAAAACTGTTTTTT. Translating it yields CASRDRGALSEKLFF.

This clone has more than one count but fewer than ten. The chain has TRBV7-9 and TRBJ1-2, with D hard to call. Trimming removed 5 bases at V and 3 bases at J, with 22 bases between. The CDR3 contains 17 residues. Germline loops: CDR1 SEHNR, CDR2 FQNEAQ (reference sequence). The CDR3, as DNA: TGTGCCAGCAGCATAATATCCGACAAGAGCGGACACTATGGCTACACCTTC. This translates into CASSIISDKSGHYGYTF. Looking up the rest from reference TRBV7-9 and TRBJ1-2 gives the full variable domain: DTGVSQNPRHKITKRGQNVTFRCDPISEHNRLYWYRQTLGQGPEFLTYFQNEAQLEKSRLLSDRFSAERPKGSFSTLEIQRTEQGDSAMYLCASSIISDKSGHYGYTFGSGTRLTVV.

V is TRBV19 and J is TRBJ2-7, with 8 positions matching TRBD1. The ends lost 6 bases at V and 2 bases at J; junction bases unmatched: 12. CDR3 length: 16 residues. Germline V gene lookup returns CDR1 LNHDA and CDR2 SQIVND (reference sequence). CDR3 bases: TGTGCCAGTAGAAAAAACGGACAGGGTGGGACCTACGAGCAGTACTTC. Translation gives CASRKNGQGGTYEQYF.

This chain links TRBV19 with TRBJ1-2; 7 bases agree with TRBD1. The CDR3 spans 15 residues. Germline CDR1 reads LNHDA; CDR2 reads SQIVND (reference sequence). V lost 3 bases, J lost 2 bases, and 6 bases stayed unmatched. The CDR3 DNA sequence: TGTGCCAGTAGTATGAGACAGGGAGAGAACTATGGCTACACCTTC. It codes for CASSMRQGENYGYTF.

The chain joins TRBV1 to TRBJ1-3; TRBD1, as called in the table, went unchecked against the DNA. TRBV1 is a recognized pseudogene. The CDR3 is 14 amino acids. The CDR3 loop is CTSSLRVYGNTIYF. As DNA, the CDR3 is TGCACCAGCAGCCTCAGGGTTTACGGAAACACCATATATTTT.

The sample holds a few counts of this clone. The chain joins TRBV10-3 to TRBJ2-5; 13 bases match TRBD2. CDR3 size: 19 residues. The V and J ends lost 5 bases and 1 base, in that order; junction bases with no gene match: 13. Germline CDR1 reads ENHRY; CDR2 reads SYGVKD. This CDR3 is CAISSSRRTSGGSQETQYF. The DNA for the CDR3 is TGTGCCATCAGTTCTTCGCGAAGGACTAGCGGGGGCAGCCAAGAGACCCAGTACTTC.

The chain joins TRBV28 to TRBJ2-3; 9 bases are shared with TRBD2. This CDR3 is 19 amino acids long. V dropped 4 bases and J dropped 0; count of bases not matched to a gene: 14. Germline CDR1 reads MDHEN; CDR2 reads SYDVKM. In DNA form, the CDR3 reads TGTGCCAGCAGTTCCCTCGGAGGACTAGCGAGATATAGCACAGATACGCAGTATTTT. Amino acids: CASSSLGGLARYSTDTQYF.

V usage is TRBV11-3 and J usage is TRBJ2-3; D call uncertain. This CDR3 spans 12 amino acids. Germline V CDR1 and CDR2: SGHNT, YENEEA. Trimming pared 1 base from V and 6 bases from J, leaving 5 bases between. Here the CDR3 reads CASSLVSDTQYF. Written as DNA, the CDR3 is TGTGCCAGCAGCTTAGTCTCCGATACGCAGTATTTT. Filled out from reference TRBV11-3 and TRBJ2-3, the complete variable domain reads EAGVVQSPRYKIIEKKQPVAFWCNPISGHNTLYWYLQNLGQGPELLIRYENEEAVDDSQLPKDRFSAERLKGVDSTLKIQPAELGDSAVYLCASSLVSDTQYFGPGTRLTVL.

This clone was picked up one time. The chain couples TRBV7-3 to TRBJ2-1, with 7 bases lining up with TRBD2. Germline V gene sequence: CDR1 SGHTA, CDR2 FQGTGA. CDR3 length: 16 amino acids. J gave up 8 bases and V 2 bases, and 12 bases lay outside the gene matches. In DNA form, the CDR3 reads TGTGCCAGCAGCTTAGTCCGGGCCTCAGGGAGGGATGAGCAGTTCTTC. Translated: CASSLVRASGRDEQFF.

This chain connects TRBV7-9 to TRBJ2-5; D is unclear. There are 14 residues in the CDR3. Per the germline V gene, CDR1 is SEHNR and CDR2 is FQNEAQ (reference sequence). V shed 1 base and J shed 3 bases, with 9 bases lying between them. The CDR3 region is CASSLGGSEETQYF. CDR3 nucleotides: TGTGCCAGCAGCTTAGGCGGAAGTGAAGAGACCCAGTACTTC. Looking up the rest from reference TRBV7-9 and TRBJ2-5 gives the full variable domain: DTGVSQNPRHKITKRGQNVTFRCDPISEHNRLYWYRQTLGQGPEFLTYFQNEAQLEKSRLLSDRFSAERPKGSFSTLEIQRTEQGDSAMYLCASSLGGSEETQYFGPGTRLLVL.

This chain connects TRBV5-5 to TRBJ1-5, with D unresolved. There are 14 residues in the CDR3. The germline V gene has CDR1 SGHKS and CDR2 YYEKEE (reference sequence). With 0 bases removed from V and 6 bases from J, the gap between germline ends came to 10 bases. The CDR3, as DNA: TGTGCCAGCAGCTTGGGTCCGGGCTCTCAGCCCCAGCATTTT. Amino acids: CASSLGPGSQPQHF.

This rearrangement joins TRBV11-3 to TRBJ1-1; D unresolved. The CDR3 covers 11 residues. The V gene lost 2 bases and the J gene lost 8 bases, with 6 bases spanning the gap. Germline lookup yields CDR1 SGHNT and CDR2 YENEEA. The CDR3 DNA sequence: TGTGCCAGCAGCTTATATCAAGAAGCTTTCTTT. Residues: CASSLYQEAFF.

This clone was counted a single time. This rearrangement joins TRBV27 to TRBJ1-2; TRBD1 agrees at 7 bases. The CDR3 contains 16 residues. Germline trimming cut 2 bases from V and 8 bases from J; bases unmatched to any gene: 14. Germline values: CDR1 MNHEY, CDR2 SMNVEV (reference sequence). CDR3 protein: CASSLAGGARVGGYTF. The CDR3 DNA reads TGTGCCAGCAGTTTAGCAGGGGGAGCCCGGGTGGGGGGCTACACCTTC.

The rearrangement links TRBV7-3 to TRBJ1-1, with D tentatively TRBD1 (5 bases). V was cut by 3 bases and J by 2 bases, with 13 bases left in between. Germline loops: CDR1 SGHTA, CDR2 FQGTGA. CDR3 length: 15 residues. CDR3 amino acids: CASSLGRGRNTEAFF. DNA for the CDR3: TGTGCCAGCAGCTTGGGGCGGGGTCGAAACACTGAAGCTTTCTTT.

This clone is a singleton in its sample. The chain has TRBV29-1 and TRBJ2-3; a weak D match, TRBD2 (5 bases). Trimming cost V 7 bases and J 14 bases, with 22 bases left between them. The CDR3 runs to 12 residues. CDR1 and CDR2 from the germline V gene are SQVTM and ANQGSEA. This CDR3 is CSGEMDPSEGYF. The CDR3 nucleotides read TGCAGCGGGGAGATGGACCCTTCTGAGGGGTATTTT.

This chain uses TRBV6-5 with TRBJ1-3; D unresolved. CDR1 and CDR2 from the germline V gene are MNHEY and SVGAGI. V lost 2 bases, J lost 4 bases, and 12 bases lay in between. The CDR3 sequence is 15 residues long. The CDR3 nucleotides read TGTGCCAGCAGTTACCGGCGTCAACCCGGAAACACCATATATTTT. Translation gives CASSYRRQPGNTIYF.

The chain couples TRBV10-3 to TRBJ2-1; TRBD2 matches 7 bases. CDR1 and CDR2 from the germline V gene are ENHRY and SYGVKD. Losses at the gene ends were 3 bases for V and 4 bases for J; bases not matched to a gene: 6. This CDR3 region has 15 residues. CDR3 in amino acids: CAISDGTNPYNEQFF. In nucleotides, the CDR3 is TGTGCCATCAGTGACGGGACTAACCCATACAATGAGCAGTTCTTC.

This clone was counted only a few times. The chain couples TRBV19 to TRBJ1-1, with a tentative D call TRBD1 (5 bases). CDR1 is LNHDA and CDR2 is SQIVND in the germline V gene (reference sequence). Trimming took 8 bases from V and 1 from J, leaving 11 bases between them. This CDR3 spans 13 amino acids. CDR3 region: CASCQDKNTEAFF. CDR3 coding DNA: TGTGCCAGTTGCCAGGACAAGAACACTGAAGCTTTCTTT.

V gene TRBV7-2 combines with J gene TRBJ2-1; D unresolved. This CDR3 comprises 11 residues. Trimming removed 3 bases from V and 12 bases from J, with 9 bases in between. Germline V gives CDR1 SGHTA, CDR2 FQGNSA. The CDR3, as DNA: TGTGCCAGCAGCTTGACCCGAAGGCAGTTCTTC. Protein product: CASSLTRRQFF.